The source of this T cell receptor beta chain is a study of beta chain features in type 1 diabetes. The overall study: Healthy donors and patients had similar age, gender and cell yields.

The study reverse transcribed the entire isolated RNA, so it sequenced expressed TCRB transcripts. Sequencing was performed with immunoSEQ multiplex PCR; in TCRdb, only in-frame clones are kept and a portion is missing. The sample includes more than 200,000 clones, 16% of them seen just once. A remark on this clone: What it binds is unknown.

The CDR3 has 12 amino acids. Germline V gene data show CDR1 as ENHRY and CDR2 as SYGVKD. V was trimmed by 0 bases and J by 6 bases, leaving 6 bases between them. Whole-study findings and limits: In these data, an HLA type influence on TCRB rearrangement remained unresolved. Significant though moderate, a shortening of TCRB CDR3s appeared in all four CD4+ subsets of Type 1 diabetes patients.

The chain carries TRBV10-3 and TRBJ2-7; D gene unclear. Sequencing was done on a sample of naive CD4+ T cells from blood. This receptor was obtained from a man younger than 45 with type 1 diabetes. CDR3 sequence: CAISESPREQYF. The CDR3 DNA reads TGTGCCATCAGTGAGTCCCCCCGCGAGCAGTACTTC.